This T cell receptor beta chain was found in a study of control samples from healthy donors and cancer patients. The repertoire was sequenced with immunoSEQ multiplex PCR; TCRdb's copy has only in-frame clones and lacks some. The sample holds about 160,000 clones, approximately 96% seen once. Germline V gives CDR1 DFQATT, CDR2 SNEGSKA (reference sequence). This CDR3 has 8 amino acids. The V end was cut by 7 bases, the J end by 11 bases, with 8 bases between. This TCR came from a woman aged 25 to 39 in good health. The chain couples TRBV20-1 to TRBJ1-1; D gene unclear. Sample: blood. The CDR3 spells CSVWTAFF. The CDR3, as DNA: TGCAGTGTCTGGACGGCTTTCTTT.